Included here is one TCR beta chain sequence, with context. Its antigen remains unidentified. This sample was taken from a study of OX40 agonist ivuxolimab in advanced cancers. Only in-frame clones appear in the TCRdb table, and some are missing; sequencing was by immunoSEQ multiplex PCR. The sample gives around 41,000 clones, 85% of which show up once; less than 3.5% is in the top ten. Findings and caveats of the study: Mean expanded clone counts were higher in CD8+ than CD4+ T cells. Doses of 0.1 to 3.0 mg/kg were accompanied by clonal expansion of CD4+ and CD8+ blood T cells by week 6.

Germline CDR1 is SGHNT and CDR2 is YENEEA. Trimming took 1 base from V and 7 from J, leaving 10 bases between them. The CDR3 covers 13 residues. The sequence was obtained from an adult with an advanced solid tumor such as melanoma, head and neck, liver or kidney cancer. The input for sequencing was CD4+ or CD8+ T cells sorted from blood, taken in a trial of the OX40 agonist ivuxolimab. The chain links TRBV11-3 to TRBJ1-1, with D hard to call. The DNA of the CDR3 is TGTGCCAGCAGCTTAGCTGGTAAATTTGAAGCTTTCTTT. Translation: CASSLAGKFEAFF.